This entry is about one T cell receptor beta chain. Libraries were prepared by immunoSEQ multiplex PCR; TCRdb keeps only in-frame clonotypes and omits some of them. This table has about 140,000 clones, 70% to 90% appearing once. The CDR3 has 15 residues. The ends were cut back, 5 bases at V and 2 bases at J, with 10 bases in the middle. Germline CDR1 and CDR2: PRHDT and FYEKMQ (reference sequence). These data belong to a study of T cell responses to AZD1222 COVID-19 vaccine. This clonotype originated in an adult in good health. The specimen was peripheral blood, collected on day 0 of AZD1222 vaccination. J is TRBJ1-6 and V is TRBV13, with D possibly being TRBD1 (5 bases). The CDR3: CASSVGRPYNSPLHF. CDR3 in DNA: TGTGCCAGCAGCGTGGGACGGCCCTATAATTCACCCCTCCACTTT. Variable domain in full (rest from reference TRBV13 and TRBJ1-6): AAGVIQSPRHLIKEKRETATLKCYPIPRHDTVYWYQQGPGQDPQFLISFYEKMQSDKGSIPDRFSAQQFSDYHSELNMSSLELGDSALYFCASSVGRPYNSPLHFGNGTRLTVT.